This T cell receptor beta chain was recovered during a study of blood T cell repertoires in COVID-19. For the study at large: Researchers got acute and convalescent COVID-19 samples from the United States, Italy and Spain. In each case, the material was cDNA or gDNA derived from T cells, B-cell-depleted T cells, or PBMCs.

This clone has a count of ten or more. Study members were between about 18 and 90 years old and lived in 20 to 30 US regions. Each participant's cohort was designated according to participant-reported clinical history. Here immunoSEQ multiplex PCR was the method, and the copy in TCRdb shows in-frame clones only, minus some. Among a few hundred thousand clones, roughly 85% were seen once, and the ten largest hold 2.5%. The CDR3 length is 13 residues. Germline CDR1 LNHNV, CDR2 YYDKDF (reference sequence). V shed 4 bases, J shed 4 bases, and the junction held 2 bases outside the gene matches. Sequenced material: PBMCs or T cells enriched from blood (not recorded which). This chain links TRBV15 with TRBJ2-7; 9 nucleotides align to TRBD1. The sequence was collected from a woman between 50 and 59 years old who had recovered from COVID-19. The CDR3 spells CATSTGQGYEQYF. The CDR3 DNA sequence: TGTGCCACCAGCACAGGACAGGGGTACGAGCAGTACTTC.